This TCR beta chain was captured in a study of T cell responses to AZD1222 COVID-19 vaccine. Study-wide results and caveats: The breadth and depth of Spike-specific TCRs increased once two AZD1222 doses had been given. Clonal diversity may have been underestimated, and the donors were mostly white British, with more females than males.

Between the trimmed V and J ends, which lost 2 bases and 0 bases, there was a span of 11 bases. CDR1 and CDR2 from the germline V gene are GTSNPN and SVGIG (reference sequence). The CDR3 runs to 15 residues. Remarks on this clone: What it recognizes is unknown.

Method: immunoSEQ multiplex PCR; TCRdb's copy keeps in-frame clones and lacks some. Of fewer than 35,000 clones listed, roughly nine tenths were seen once; the top ten hold over 40%. The source of this sequence is an adult in good health. Sequencing used peripheral blood, obtained on day 0 of AZD1222 vaccination. The chain has TRBV30 and TRBJ1-5, with a tentative D call TRBD1 (5 bases). The CDR3, as DNA: TGTGCCTGGAGTAACAGGATCCCTAGCAATCAGCCCCAGCATTTT. Amino acids: CAWSNRIPSNQPQHF.